What follows are 21 T cell receptor beta chains derived from one specimen sequenced in a study of early T cells in non-severe SARS-CoV-2 infection. Each CDR3 protein is one row after TCRdb ran MiXCR on the 5' RACE reads. The sample shows roughly 83,000 distinct CDR3 sequences, 8.5% to 12% of them seen only once. Sequencing was performed on whole blood, taken at baseline. Every receptor here comes from an adult who was a healthcare worker with PCR-confirmed SARS-CoV-2 infection or an uninfected control (not recorded which).

This clonotype was seen repeatedly, ten times or more. This rearrangement joins TRBV7-9 to TRBJ2-1; D may be TRBD1 (5 bases). The CDR3 totals 15 residues. Trimming pared 5 bases from V and 7 bases from J, leaving 18 bases between. Germline-derived CDR1 and CDR2 are SEHNR and FQNEAQ (reference sequence). The CDR3 protein is CASSPAGPGRNEQFF. CDR3 DNA sequence: TGTGCCAGCAGCCCTGCAGGGCCAGGGCGGAATGAGCAGTTCTTC.

This chain connects TRBV7-2 to TRBJ1-3, with 7 bases aligning to TRBD1. Unmatched junction bases numbered 4, after V lost 6 bases and J lost 2 bases. The CDR3 covers 14 residues. Germline CDR1 reads SGHTA; CDR2 reads FQGNSA. CDR3 DNA sequence: TGTGCCAGCAGGATAGGGGGCACTGGAAACACCATATATTTT. Protein: CASRIGGTGNTIYF.

The chain carries TRBV3-1 and TRBJ1-1; the match to TRBD1 covers 8 bases. This CDR3 is built from 14 residues. Germline lookup yields CDR1 LGHDT and CDR2 YNNKEL (reference sequence). With 8 bases clipped from V and 2 bases from J, the junction kept 7 bases outside the gene matches. CDR3 in amino acids: CASWTGRDNTEAFF. The CDR3 nucleotides are TGTGCCAGCTGGACAGGGAGGGATAACACTGAAGCTTTCTTT.

The table lists this clonotype with many counts. The V gene is TRBV5-4, the J gene TRBJ1-5, with D unclear. Germline CDR1 SGHNT, CDR2 YYREEE (reference sequence). This CDR3 has 14 amino acids. V was trimmed by 4 bases and J by 2 bases, leaving 10 bases between them. The DNA for the CDR3 is TGTGCCAGCAGCCTAGGCGGGGGCAATCAGCCCCAGCATTTT. Translated: CASSLGGGNQPQHF.

V and J are TRBV6-2 or TRBV6-3 and TRBJ2-7; D might be TRBD2 (5 bases). CDR3 length: 13 amino acids. V gave up 8 bases and J gave up 3 bases, with 14 bases separating them. CDR1 is MNHEY, CDR2 SVGEGT, per germline. The CDR3 DNA is TGTGCCAGCGCTCCGGGGATCTACTACGAGCAGTACTTC. Translated: CASAPGIYYEQYF.

In this sample, this clonotype turned up a few times. The chain joins TRBV25-1 to TRBJ2-5; D is possibly TRBD2 (6 bases). Germline-derived CDR1 and CDR2 are MGHDK and SYGVNS. Trimming took off 6 bases at V and 5 bases at J, with 13 bases between the two ends. The CDR3 spans 13 residues. The CDR3 spells CASREGGDETQYF. Written as DNA, the CDR3 is TGTGCCAGCAGGGAAGGAGGGGATGAGACCCAGTACTTC.

This clonotype was counted only a few times. As DNA, the CDR3 is TGTGCCAGTAGTCCCGGGACAGCCGTTAGGGGTGAGCAGTTCTTC. This codes for CASSPGTAVRGEQFF. The chain is built from TRBV19 and TRBJ2-1, with 7 bases lining up with TRBD1. Losses at the gene ends were 5 bases for V and 9 bases for J; bases not matched to a gene: 13. CDR1 LNHDA and CDR2 SQIVND come from the germline V gene (reference sequence). This CDR3 is 15 amino acids long.

The chain employs TRBV7-9 and TRBJ2-7; TRBD2 agrees at 7 bases. V lost 5 bases, J lost 4 bases, and 14 bases stayed unmatched. The V gene's germline CDR1 is SEHNR and CDR2 FQNEAQ (reference sequence). The CDR3 runs to 16 residues. This chain's CDR3 is CASSPLRKGGAYEQYF. The CDR3 nucleotides read TGTGCCAGCAGCCCGCTTAGGAAGGGAGGGGCATACGAGCAGTACTTC.

The table lists this clonotype with a few counts. The genes are TRBV6-2 or TRBV6-3 and TRBJ2-6; D ambiguous. Per germline, CDR1 MNHEY and CDR2 SVGEGT. This CDR3 contains 16 residues. Trimming removed 2 bases from V and 1 base from J, with 9 bases in between. The CDR3 region is CASSYSEGSGANVLTF. Written as DNA, the CDR3 is TGTGCCAGCAGTTACAGTGAAGGATCTGGGGCCAACGTCCTGACTTTC.

This chain links TRBV20-1 with TRBJ1-4, with D uncertain. The CDR3 contains 12 residues. V lost 6 bases and J lost 6, with 11 bases in between. CDR1 is DFQATT and CDR2 is SNEGSKA in the germline V gene (reference sequence). The CDR3: CSALRTYEKLFF. Here the CDR3 DNA reads TGCAGTGCCCTCCGGACCTATGAAAAACTGTTTTTT.

This chain uses TRBV18 with TRBJ2-1; D is ambiguous. Germline V gene data show CDR1 as KGHSH and CDR2 as LQKENI. The germline V and J ends were trimmed by 3 bases and 0 bases, with 9 bases remaining between them. The CDR3 covers 15 residues. The CDR3 DNA reads TGTGCCAGCTCACCCGTTCACCTCTCCTACAATGAGCAGTTCTTC. Its protein is CASSPVHLSYNEQFF.

In its sample, this clonotype was seen many times. V usage is TRBV2 and J usage is TRBJ2-1; TRBD2 is a possible D gene (6 bases). Germline V lookup: CDR1 SNHLY, CDR2 FYNNEI. The CDR3 sequence is 16 residues long. V was clipped by 6 bases and J by 6 bases, with 21 bases between them. CDR3 DNA sequence: TGTGCCAGCAGCTTCTCCTCCGGGAGAAAGGGCAATGAGCAGTTCTTC. Its protein is CASSFSSGRKGNEQFF.

This clonotype has more than one count but fewer than ten. This sequence joins TRBV6-1 and TRBJ2-7; 10 nucleotides align to TRBD2. Losses at the gene ends were 0 bases for V and 5 bases for J; bases not matched to a gene: 4. Germline values: CDR1 MNHNS, CDR2 SASEGT. CDR3 length: 15 amino acids. As DNA, the CDR3 is TGTGCCAGCAGTGAAGCAGCGGGAGGGGCCCACGAGCAGTACTTC. Translating gives CASSEAAGGAHEQYF.

This clonotype was observed many times. This chain links TRBV5-4 with TRBJ2-1; 7 nucleotides line up with TRBD1. The CDR3 contains 18 residues. CDR1 and CDR2 (germline): SGHNT, YYREEE (reference sequence). V trimming: 0 bases; J trimming: 4 bases; junction bases outside the gene matches: 13. In DNA form, the CDR3 reads TGTGCCAGCAGCTTGGATCTTACAGGGGCATCCGGTTACAATGAGCAGTTCTTC. This encodes CASSLDLTGASGYNEQFF.

In its sample, this clonotype was seen many times. The gene calls are TRBV2 and TRBJ1-4, with a weak D call TRBD1 (6 bases). Germline V CDR1 and CDR2: SNHLY, FYNNEI. V was pared by 8 bases and J by 6 bases, with 16 bases between. The CDR3 sequence is 14 residues long. DNA of the CDR3: TGTGCCAGCCGTAACAGGGTTGGTGATGAAAAACTGTTTTTT. Protein sequence: CASRNRVGDEKLFF.

This clonotype was recorded a few times. The chain employs TRBV21-1 and TRBJ2-7; no DNA check was done on the table's D call, TRBD2. TRBV21-1 is termed a pseudogene. The CDR3 is made up of 18 amino acids. Here the CDR3 reads CASSGRTSGSESPDEQYF. In DNA form, the CDR3 reads TGTGCCAGCAGCGGGCGGACTAGCGGGAGTGAGTCACCCGACGAGCAGTACTTC.

This clonotype was observed a handful of times. A clone one base away is much larger, so this may be a read error. The CDR3 reads CASSMQGHEQFF. Here the CDR3 DNA reads TGTGCCAGCAGCATGCAGGGACATGAGCAGTTCTTC. The rearrangement links TRBV11-2 to TRBJ2-1; D may be TRBD1 or TRBD2 (5 bases each). There are 12 residues in the CDR3. V was trimmed by 5 bases and J by 8 bases, leaving 10 bases between them. Germline assignment: CDR1 SGHAT and CDR2 FQNNGV.

This clonotype was detected only a few times. The rearrangement joins TRBV11-2 to TRBJ1-6; D is unclear. This CDR3 has 13 residues. Per germline, CDR1 SGHAT and CDR2 FQNNGV. V gave up 3 bases and J gave up 5 bases, with 5 bases separating them. The CDR3 spells CASSLDHNSPLHF. DNA of the CDR3: TGTGCCAGCAGCTTGGATCATAATTCACCCCTCCACTTT.

This clonotype appeared many times. The chain uses TRBV24-1 and TRBJ2-1; TRBD2 matches at 8 bases. J lost 9 bases, V lost 3 bases, and 3 bases had no gene match. Germline-derived CDR1 and CDR2 are KGHDR and SFDVKD. The CDR3 runs 13 residues. The CDR3 sequence: CATSDVSGGEQFF. CDR3 in DNA: TGTGCCACCAGTGATGTAAGCGGGGGTGAGCAGTTCTTC.

The V and J genes are TRBV20-1 and TRBJ2-3; tentative D call: TRBD2 (6 bases). The V and J ends lost 4 bases and 2 bases respectively, with 19 bases between them. The CDR3 contains 16 residues. Germline V gene data show CDR1 as DFQATT and CDR2 as SNEGSKA (reference sequence). In DNA form, the CDR3 reads TGCAGTGCTATCCCCGCGGAGGGAACTTACACAGATACGCAGTATTTT. This gives the protein CSAIPAEGTYTDTQYF.

This clonotype was found many times. The V gene is TRBV29-1, the J gene TRBJ2-6; D possibly corresponds to TRBD1 (6 bases). With 6 bases removed from V and 0 bases from J, the gap between germline ends came to 18 bases. The CDR3 consists of 17 residues. Germline V gene lookup returns CDR1 SQVTM and CDR2 ANQGSEA. The chain's CDR3 is CSVVQGRLDSGANVLTF. For the CDR3, the DNA is TGCAGCGTGGTACAGGGCCGTTTAGACTCTGGGGCCAACGTCCTGACTTTC.